This TCR beta chain derives from a study of CD8+ T cells in alopecia areata. V was trimmed by 0 bases and J by 2 bases, leaving 11 bases between them. Germline CDR1 and CDR2: SGHRS and YFSETQ. CDR3 length equals 15 residues. As to treatment: oral pan-JAK inhibitor, 5-10 mg twice daily. Sequencing used cDNA as its template, made by extracting RNA and reverse transcribing it. Sequencing was performed with immunoSEQ multiplex PCR; in TCRdb, only in-frame clones are kept and a portion is missing. The sample contains some 200,000 clones, about 40% of which appear only once. The sample here was CD4+ T cells sorted from blood, taken at roughly week 36, from a patient treated with tofacitinib. V is TRBV5-1 and J is TRBJ1-2; D not resolved. This TCR was sampled from a human donor with alopecia areata. The CDR3 sequence is CASSLGIGINYGYTF. CDR3 nucleotide sequence: TGCGCCAGCAGCTTGGGTATAGGAATAAACTATGGCTACACCTTC. The variable domain in full, completed from reference TRBV5-1 and TRBJ1-2, reads KAGVTQTPRYLIKTRGQQVTLSCSPISGHRSVSWYQQTPGQGLQFLFEYFSETQRNKGNFPGRFSGRQFSNSRSEMNVSTLELGDSALYLCASSLGIGINYGYTFGSGTRLTVV.